The 2 T cell receptor beta chains listed next were all sequenced from one sample in a study of T cell clones after liver transplantation. Sequencing used immunoSEQ multiplex PCR; TCRdb keeps in-frame clones, though not all of them. The sample contains roughly 51,000 clones, 55% to 75% of which appear only once. The sample in question was CD4+ T cells from blood, obtained approximately 54 months after liver transplant. These receptors were collected from a human patient who received a liver transplant. Some of these T cells may belong to the graft donor.

The gene calls are TRBV7-3 and TRBJ2-2; D not resolved. V gave up 1 base and J gave up 1 base, with 1 base separating them. Germline CDR1 is SGHTA and CDR2 is FQGTGA. The CDR3 totals 13 residues. CDR3 amino acids: CASSLRNTGELFF. The CDR3 DNA reads TGTGCCAGCAGCTTAAGGAACACCGGGGAGCTGTTTTTT.

The sample holds a few counts of this clone. The V gene is TRBV9, the J gene TRBJ2-2; 8 bases map to TRBD1. J was trimmed by 2 bases and V by 3 bases; bases with no gene match: 9. CDR1 and CDR2 (germline): SGDLS, YYNGEE. The CDR3 extends over 17 amino acids. In DNA, the CDR3 is TGTGCCAGCAGCGCCGTGGCAGGGGGCATCAACACCGGGGAGCTGTTTTTT. This encodes CASSAVAGGINTGELFF.